A single sample gave rise to the 19 T cell receptor beta chains below, sequenced in a study of blood T cell repertoires in COVID-19. Produced via immunoSEQ multiplex PCR; TCRdb's table is partial and in-frame only. Here the sample spans about 400,000 clones, about 88% being singletons. The sample comprised peripheral blood. The receptors come from a woman in her sixties or seventies with COVID-19, enrolled during active disease.

This clone was counted between two and nine times. J is TRBJ1-5 and V is TRBV19; possible D gene TRBD1, 5 bases. Trimming left V 7 bases short and J 5 bases short, with 12 bases between. This CDR3 has 13 residues. Germline V gene data show CDR1 as LNHDA and CDR2 as SQIVND (reference sequence). In nucleotides, the CDR3 is TGTGCCAGTACCCCGGACAAATATCAGCCCCAGCATTTT. Translating it yields CASTPDKYQPQHF. The complete variable domain, with remaining parts taken from reference TRBV19 and TRBJ1-5, reads DGGITQSPKYLFRKEGQNVTLSCEQNLNHDAMYWYRQDPGQGLRLIYYSQIVNDFQKGDIAEGYSVSREKKESFPLTVTSAQKNPTAFYLCASTPDKYQPQHFGDGTRLSIL.

V gene TRBV2 combines with J gene TRBJ2-3; the D gene is possibly TRBD1 (5 bases). With 1 base removed from V and 7 bases from J, the gap between germline ends came to 15 bases. The germline CDR1 and CDR2 sequences are SNHLY and FYNNEI. The CDR3 length is 15 residues. CDR3 DNA sequence: TGTGCCAGCAGTGAAGGGTTTAGGCAGGGAAATACGCAGTATTTT. Protein: CASSEGFRQGNTQYF.

The chain combines TRBV7-2 with TRBJ2-1, with 8 bases matching TRBD2. Germline CDR1 is SGHTA and CDR2 is FQGNSA. V trimming: 5 bases; J trimming: 4 bases; junction bases outside the gene matches: 7. This CDR3 comprises 15 residues. This chain's CDR3 is CASSPGGARYNEQFF. CDR3 nucleotide sequence: TGTGCCAGCAGCCCCGGGGGGGCTCGTTACAATGAGCAGTTCTTC.

V is TRBV29-1 and J is TRBJ1-1, with 7 bases identical to TRBD1. Looked up from germline, CDR1 is SQVTM and CDR2 is ANQGSEA. This CDR3 has 12 amino acids. Losses at the gene ends were 8 bases for V and 5 bases for J; bases not matched to a gene: 8. The CDR3 coding sequence is TGCAGCACCGGGGGCAGGGGGACTGAAGCTTTCTTT. Protein product: CSTGGRGTEAFF.

The chain employs TRBV11-2 and TRBJ2-1; unclear D gene. This CDR3 is 13 amino acids long. Trimming pared 5 bases from V and 4 bases from J, leaving 9 bases between. Germline V gene sequence: CDR1 SGHAT, CDR2 FQNNGV. CDR3 in DNA: TGTGCCAGCAGCCAGCAGGCGTACAATGAGCAGTTCTTC. Translating gives CASSQQAYNEQFF.

The count of this clone is one. V gene TRBV5-5 combines with J gene TRBJ1-1, with TRBD1 matching over 7 bases. Germline V lookup: CDR1 SGHKS, CDR2 YYEKEE (reference sequence). The CDR3 is 14 amino acids. With V trimmed by 3 bases and J by 0 bases, 2 bases remained unmatched. The CDR3: CASSWDSLNTEAFF. The CDR3 coding sequence is TGTGCCAGCAGCTGGGACAGCCTGAACACTGAAGCTTTCTTT.

This chain uses TRBV19 with TRBJ2-5; D is perhaps TRBD2 (5 bases). V shed 3 bases and J shed 7 bases, with 21 bases lying between them. There are 16 residues in the CDR3. Germline values: CDR1 LNHDA, CDR2 SQIVND (reference sequence). Here the CDR3 reads CASSIGWFGGPPTQYF. The CDR3 nucleotides read TGTGCCAGTAGTATCGGTTGGTTTGGCGGGCCTCCGACCCAGTACTTC.

Notes on this clone: Other DNA sequences from this sample encode an identical CDR3 as well. The J gene is TRBJ1-2, the V gene TRBV12-3 or TRBV12-4; D might be TRBD1 (6 bases). The CDR3 length is 13 residues. V lost 5 bases, J lost 2 bases, and 9 bases lay in between. The CDR3 DNA reads as TGTGCCAGCAGTCGGGACACCAACTATGGCTACACCTTC. This sequence encodes CASSRDTNYGYTF.

This sequence joins TRBV5-1 and TRBJ1-1; TRBD1 might be the D (5 bases). Looked up from germline, CDR1 is SGHRS and CDR2 is YFSETQ. CDR3 length equals 15 residues. The germline V and J ends were trimmed by 0 bases and 0 bases, with 9 bases remaining between them. The CDR3 DNA reads TGCGCCAGCAGCTTGGATTGGGGCATGAACACTGAAGCTTTCTTT. This translates into CASSLDWGMNTEAFF. Full variable domain (missing parts from reference TRBV5-1 and TRBJ1-1): KAGVTQTPRYLIKTRGQQVTLSCSPISGHRSVSWYQQTPGQGLQFLFEYFSETQRNKGNFPGRFSGRQFSNSRSEMNVSTLELGDSALYLCASSLDWGMNTEAFFGQGTRLTVV.

The rearrangement links TRBV5-4 to TRBJ1-1, with 10 nucleotides matching TRBD1. The germline gives CDR1 SGHNT, CDR2 YYREEE (reference sequence). The V segment lost 4 bases and the J segment 10 bases; nucleotides outside the gene matches: 13. The CDR3 has 15 amino acids. CDR3 in amino acids: CASSPGGGQGDIAFF. In DNA form, the CDR3 reads TGTGCCAGCAGCCCGGGGGGCGGACAGGGGGACATAGCTTTCTTT.

This chain links TRBV5-6 with TRBJ1-1, with 7 bases fitting TRBD1. The CDR3 length is 17 residues. With 4 bases clipped from V and 0 bases from J, the junction kept 12 bases outside the gene matches. The germline V gene has CDR1 SGHDT and CDR2 YYEEEE. CDR3 in DNA: TGTGCCAGCAGCGACTTAGGGACAGTTCAAATGAACACTGAAGCTTTCTTT. It specifies CASSDLGTVQMNTEAFF.

The chain employs TRBV19 and TRBJ1-2, with 11 bases matching TRBD1. This CDR3 comprises 15 residues. The V segment lost 5 bases and the J segment 0 bases; nucleotides outside the gene matches: 2. Germline lookup yields CDR1 LNHDA and CDR2 SQIVND (reference sequence). Here the CDR3 reads CASSLGQGANYGYTF. For the CDR3, the DNA is TGTGCCAGTAGTCTGGGACAGGGGGCTAACTATGGCTACACCTTC.

This clone was recorded only once. The chain joins TRBV5-1 to TRBJ2-5; 8 bases are a match to TRBD1. The CDR3 loop spans 14 amino acids. With V trimmed by 4 bases and J by 5 bases, 7 bases remained unmatched. Germline CDR1 is SGHRS and CDR2 is YFSETQ. CDR3 region: CASSMGGDRETQYF. Written as DNA, the CDR3 is TGCGCCAGCAGCATGGGTGGGGACAGGGAGACCCAGTACTTC.

V usage is TRBV27 and J usage is TRBJ1-3; no firm D call. This CDR3 has 15 residues. V gave up 3 bases and J gave up 4 bases, with 13 bases separating them. The germline CDR1 and CDR2 sequences are MNHEY and SMNVEV (reference sequence). The CDR3: CASSFLPLAGNTIYF. DNA of the CDR3: TGTGCCAGCAGTTTTTTGCCCTTAGCGGGAAACACCATATATTTT.

This clone came up a few times. The chain employs TRBV15 and TRBJ1-1; the match to TRBD1 covers 10 bases. The CDR3 runs to 15 residues. V lost 5 bases, J lost 1 base, and 4 bases stayed unmatched. Germline V gene data show CDR1 as LNHNV and CDR2 as YYDKDF (reference sequence). CDR3 in amino acids: CATSGGTGENTEAFF. The CDR3 coding sequence is TGTGCCACCAGCGGAGGGACAGGGGAGAACACTGAAGCTTTCTTT.

The chain has TRBV11-3 and TRBJ2-1; D ambiguous. There are 13 residues in the CDR3. Trimming took off 1 base at V and 10 bases at J, with 11 bases between the two ends. The germline V gene encodes CDR1 SGHNT and CDR2 YENEEA. The CDR3 DNA is TGTGCCAGCAGCTTAGTCCTGGTCAGAGAGCAGTTCTTC. The encoded protein is CASSLVLVREQFF.

The chain's CDR3 is CASSTGQGGEQYF. In nucleotides, the CDR3 is TGTGCCAGCAGCACGGGACAGGGCGGGGAGCAGTACTTC. The chain is built from TRBV9 and TRBJ2-7; 9 positions match TRBD1. Trimming cost V 4 bases and J 7 bases; bases outside gene matches: 6. CDR1 and CDR2 from the germline V gene are SGDLS and YYNGEE. The CDR3 runs to 13 residues.

The rearrangement uses TRBV6-5 and TRBJ1-1, with D maybe TRBD1 (6 bases). V was shortened by 6 bases and J by 2 bases, with 13 bases between the two germline ends. Germline CDR1 is MNHEY and CDR2 is SVGAGI. The CDR3 is 14 residues long. The CDR3 loop reads CASRLGTSNTEAFF. The CDR3, as DNA: TGTGCCAGCAGATTGGGGACATCTAACACTGAAGCTTTCTTT.

The chain has TRBV6-5 and TRBJ1-2, with D tentatively TRBD1 (5 bases). The CDR3 has 15 amino acids. Trimming left V 6 bases short and J 4 bases short, with 18 bases between. In germline, CDR1 is MNHEY, CDR2 SVGAGI. CDR3 nucleotides: TGTGCCAGCAGAAAAGGGCAGGGAACGGGCTATGGCTACACCTTC. Protein sequence: CASRKGQGTGYGYTF.